This TCR beta chain was identified during a study of breast tumors, draining lymph nodes, adjacent tissues. Study-level points and caveats: Compared with lymph nodes, tumors were less diverse; compared with nontumor tissue, more.

Samples came from axillary lymph nodes draining the breast cancer. With 1 base removed from V and 1 base from J, the gap between germline ends came to 2 bases. CDR3 length: 12 residues. Germline loops: CDR1 LGHDT, CDR2 YNNKEL (reference sequence). This clonotype was seen repeatedly, ten times or more. Its antigen is as yet unknown. TCRdb re-called the multiplex PCR reads through MiXCR, storing one row per CDR3 protein. The sample lists 84,000 or so distinct CDR3 sequences, roughly 28% seen once, with more than 8% in the top ten. This sequence originates from a female donor with breast cancer. Some clones in this sample may be carry-over from other donors' samples. What was sequenced was axillary lymph node tissue. This rearrangement joins TRBV3-1 to TRBJ2-7; unclear D gene. The CDR3 bases are TGTGCCAGCAGCCAAGCTTCCTACGAGCAGTACTTC. It is translated as CASSQASYEQYF.